This T cell receptor (beta chain) was identified during a study of blood T cell repertoires in COVID-19. Across the study: Spain, Italy and the United States supplied samples that represented acute and convalescent COVID-19.

CDR3 length: 13 amino acids. Germline-derived CDR1 and CDR2 are SGHRS and YFSETQ. With 4 bases clipped from V and 7 bases from J, the junction kept 2 bases outside the gene matches. The data were produced by immunoSEQ multiplex PCR, yet TCRdb's version contains in-frame clones alone and is incomplete. The top ten hold less than 3.5% of the sample, which has around 200,000 clones, 85% to 90% seen once. The chain joins TRBV5-1 to TRBJ2-1, with TRBD2 matching 10 bases. The sequence was obtained from a middle-aged man with active or convalescent COVID-19. The sequencing sample was made of peripheral blood. This chain's CDR3 is CASSSGGVNEQFF. The CDR3 region has the DNA TGCGCCAGCAGCAGCGGGGGGGTAAATGAGCAGTTCTTC.